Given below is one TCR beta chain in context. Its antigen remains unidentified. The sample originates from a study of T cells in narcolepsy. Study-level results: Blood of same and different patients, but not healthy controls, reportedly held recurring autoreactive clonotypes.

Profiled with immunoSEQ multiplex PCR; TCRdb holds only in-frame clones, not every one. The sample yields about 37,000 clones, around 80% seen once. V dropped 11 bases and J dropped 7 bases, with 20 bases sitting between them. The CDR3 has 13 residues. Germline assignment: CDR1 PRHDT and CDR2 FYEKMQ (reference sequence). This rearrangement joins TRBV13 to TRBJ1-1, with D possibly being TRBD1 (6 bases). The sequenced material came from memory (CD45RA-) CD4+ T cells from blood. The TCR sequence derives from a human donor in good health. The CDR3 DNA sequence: TGTGCCGTCCAGGGGTTCGAATTGGGTGAAGCTTTCTTT. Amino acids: CAVQGFELGEAFF.